This entry features one TCR beta chain sequence. Its antigen is not known. These data belong to a study of OX40 agonist ivuxolimab in advanced cancers. Looking at the study overall: Partial responses were seen in three patients, one with hepatocellular carcinoma and two with cutaneous melanoma. Study-wide findings and caveats: Average numbers of expanded clones were greater in CD8+ T cells than in CD4+. CD4+ and CD8+ blood T cells expanded clonally by week 6 at 0.1 to 3.0 mg/kg.

The method was immunoSEQ multiplex PCR; TCRdb's version includes in-frame clones alone and lacks a portion of them. This sample has under 85,000 clones, with approximately 88% found just once. Patients with autoimmune history or systemic immunosuppression were excluded. There are 16 residues in the CDR3. V gave up 1 base and J gave up 4 bases, with 13 bases separating them. Germline values: CDR1 SEHNR, CDR2 FQNEAQ (reference sequence). The chain combines TRBV7-9 with TRBJ2-2, with a weak D call TRBD1 (5 bases). The sequence was obtained from an adult with an advanced solid tumor such as melanoma, head and neck, liver or kidney cancer. The starting material was CD4+ or CD8+ T cells sorted from blood, obtained in a trial of the OX40 agonist ivuxolimab. This chain's CDR3 is CASSLEGQLGTGELFF. The CDR3 DNA is TGTGCCAGCAGCTTAGAAGGACAACTGGGCACCGGGGAGCTGTTTTTT. Drawing the rest from reference TRBV7-9 and TRBJ2-2, the complete variable domain is DTGVSQNPRHKITKRGQNVTFRCDPISEHNRLYWYRQTLGQGPEFLTYFQNEAQLEKSRLLSDRFSAERPKGSFSTLEIQRTEQGDSAMYLCASSLEGQLGTGELFFGEGSRLTVL.